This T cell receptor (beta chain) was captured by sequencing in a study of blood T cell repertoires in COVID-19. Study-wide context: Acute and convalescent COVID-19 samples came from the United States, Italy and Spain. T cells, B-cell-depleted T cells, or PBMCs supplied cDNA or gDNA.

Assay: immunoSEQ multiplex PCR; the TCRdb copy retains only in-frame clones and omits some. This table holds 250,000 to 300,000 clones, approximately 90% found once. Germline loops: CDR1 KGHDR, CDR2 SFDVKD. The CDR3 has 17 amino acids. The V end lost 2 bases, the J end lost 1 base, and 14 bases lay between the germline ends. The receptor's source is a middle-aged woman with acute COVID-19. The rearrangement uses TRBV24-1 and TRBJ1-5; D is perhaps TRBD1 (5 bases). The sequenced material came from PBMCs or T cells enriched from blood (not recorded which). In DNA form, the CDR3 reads TGTGCCACCAGTGATTCGGCGGGGGGAGCGAGCAATCAGCCCCAGCATTTT. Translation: CATSDSAGGASNQPQHF.